A few counts support the clone carrying this TCR beta chain. Its antigen remains unidentified. This sample stems from a study of shared clonotypes between healthy human individuals. The study's findings and limits: How much donors shared clonotypes was expected to be affected by sequencing depth. Sorted-subset sequencing, rarefaction showed, was incomplete despite large depth.

TCRdb's copy holds only in-frame clones and misses some; the assay was immunoSEQ multiplex PCR. In the table there are 550,000 to 700,000 clones, around 78% of which are singletons. Germline V gene sequence: CDR1 MGHRA, CDR2 YSYEKL. Losses at the gene ends were 5 bases for V and 4 bases for J; bases not matched to a gene: 10. CDR3 length: 17 amino acids. The sequence was collected from a woman younger than 45 in good health. Sequences were obtained from memory CD4+ T cells sorted from blood. The sample's subset: CD45RA-negative fraction. The rearrangement joins TRBV4-1 to TRBJ2-5; 13 bases agree with TRBD2. Here the CDR3 DNA reads TGCGCCAGCAGCTACACCGGGACTAGCGGGACAGGAGAGACCCAGTACTTC. This gives the protein CASSYTGTSGTGETQYF.